Presented here are 28 T cell receptor beta chains from one specimen sequenced in a study of blood T cells in healthy people across ages. A second PCR, run for about 6 to 11 cycles, used a sample-barcoded 5' primer plus a J-beta primer mix. One entry per CDR3 protein, called by TCRdb with MiXCR from the 5' RACE reads. The repertoire has about 810,000 distinct CDR3 sequences, around 36% of them found once; the top ten carry 10% to 15%. Sequences were obtained from blood. Receptors were obtained from a man aged 18-30 years in good health.

The chain has TRBV7-9 and TRBJ1-1; a possible D gene is TRBD1 (5 bases). Germline assignment: CDR1 SEHNR and CDR2 FQNEAQ (reference sequence). V lost 5 bases to trimming and J lost 5 bases, with 21 bases between them. The CDR3 has 16 residues. DNA for the CDR3: TGTGCCAGCAGCCTAGGTGCAGGGAGGAGTTTTACTGAAGCTTTCTTT. Protein sequence: CASSLGAGRSFTEAFF.

This clonotype turned up a few times. The rearrangement links TRBV3-1 to TRBJ1-4; possible D gene TRBD1, 6 bases. V was cut by 1 base and J by 7 bases, with 13 bases left in between. Germline-derived CDR1 and CDR2 are LGHDT and YNNKEL (reference sequence). This CDR3 spans 15 amino acids. The CDR3 reads CASSQGRGESEKLFF. The CDR3 coding sequence is TGTGCCAGCAGCCAAGGCAGGGGAGAAAGTGAAAAACTGTTTTTT.

The V gene is TRBV2, the J gene TRBJ1-2, with D perhaps TRBD1 (5 bases). CDR3 length: 14 amino acids. Germline loops: CDR1 SNHLY, CDR2 FYNNEI. Trimming shortened V by 6 bases and J by 9 bases, and 20 bases separated the two germline ends. The CDR3 DNA reads as TGTGCCAGCAGCCGACTAGAGAACAGGTCGCGCTACACCTTC. Translation: CASSRLENRSRYTF.

This chain connects TRBV20-1 to TRBJ2-6; 7 bases are shared with TRBD1. In germline, CDR1 is DFQATT, CDR2 SNEGSKA (reference sequence). This CDR3 has 18 amino acids. V dropped 1 base and J dropped 0; count of bases not matched to a gene: 9. CDR3 sequence reads: CSARVPGTATSGANVLTF. The CDR3 nucleotides read TGCAGTGCTAGAGTCCCGGGGACAGCTACCTCTGGGGCCAACGTCCTGACTTTC.

J is TRBJ2-5 and V is TRBV6-1; a possible D gene is TRBD2 (5 bases). Trimming pared 3 bases from V and 11 bases from J, leaving 28 bases between. Germline V gives CDR1 MNHNS, CDR2 SASEGT. This CDR3 is built from 17 residues. CDR3 nucleotides: TGTGCCAGCAGTGAGGATCCAACTAGTCCCCTGGAGGATGAGCAGTACTTC. Translated: CASSEDPTSPLEDEQYF.

This clonotype was counted ten times or more. J is TRBJ2-5 and V is TRBV12-3 or TRBV12-4; no firm D call. The CDR3 covers 14 residues. V dropped 1 base and J dropped 1 base, with 7 bases sitting between them. CDR3 nucleotide sequence: TGTGCCAGCAGTTTAGGGGGTTTCCAAGAGACCCAGTACTTC. The encoded protein is CASSLGGFQETQYF.

The rearrangement links TRBV4-1 to TRBJ1-1; D is perhaps TRBD1 (6 bases). Germline CDR1 MGHRA, CDR2 YSYEKL. The CDR3 runs to 21 residues. Trimming stripped 0 bases from V and 7 bases from J, with 33 bases between. The chain's CDR3 is CASSQDKEMMVNRESGGEAFF. CDR3 DNA: TGCGCCAGCAGCCAAGATAAAGAAATGATGGTGAACAGGGAATCTGGCGGTGAAGCTTTCTTT.

The chain links TRBV12-3 or TRBV12-4 to TRBJ1-4, with TRBD1 matching over 7 bases. The CDR3 has 15 residues. The ends lost 7 bases at V and 7 bases at J; junction bases unmatched: 12. As DNA, the CDR3 is TGTGCCAGCACCAACAGCGGGACAGAACGTGAAAAACTGTTTTTT. It specifies CASTNSGTEREKLFF.

The chain has TRBV29-1 and TRBJ2-1; 8 positions agree with TRBD1. The germline gives CDR1 SQVTM, CDR2 ANQGSEA. J was trimmed by 4 bases and V by 5 bases; bases with no gene match: 1. This CDR3 spans 12 amino acids. As DNA, the CDR3 is TGCAGCGTTCGGACAGGGTACAATGAGCAGTTCTTC. Protein product: CSVRTGYNEQFF.

As to this clonotype: This may be a read error, as it is one base from a much larger clone. The chain joins TRBV4-3 to TRBJ2-1, with D possibly TRBD2 on 5 matching bases. Deletions cut 0 bases from V and 13 bases from J, with 19 bases between. Germline CDR1 and CDR2: LGHNA and YSLEER. There are 15 residues in the CDR3. CDR3 sequence reads: CASSQDVGDGETQFF. DNA of the CDR3: TGCGCCAGCAGCCAAGATGTTGGGGATGGGGAGACCCAGTTCTTC.

The V call is TRBV13, the J call TRBJ2-7; 12 bases match TRBD1. Gene TRBJ2-5 matches the end of the DNA better, so the J call may be wrong. The CDR3 is 15 residues long. Germline CDR1 reads PRHDT; CDR2 reads FYEKMQ (reference sequence). CDR3 nucleotide sequence: TGTGCCAGCAGCCCGGGACAGGGGGCGTTGGAGACCCAGTACTTC. Protein sequence: CASSPGQGALETQYF.

The CDR3 protein is CASALSGYEQYF. As DNA, the CDR3 is TGTGCCAGTGCTTTGAGCGGATACGAGCAGTACTTC. V and J are TRBV28 and TRBJ2-7; D perhaps matches TRBD2 (5 bases). Trimming left V 9 bases short and J 4 bases short, with 13 bases between. The CDR3 loop spans 12 amino acids. Germline V gene data show CDR1 as MDHEN and CDR2 as SYDVKM.

The rearrangement joins TRBV5-1 to TRBJ1-4, with D perhaps matching TRBD1 (6 bases). Deletions cut 4 bases from V and 0 bases from J, with 10 bases between. This CDR3 has 15 amino acids. Germline V lookup: CDR1 SGHRS, CDR2 YFSETQ. CDR3: CASSPDRSTNEKLFF. CDR3 sequence (DNA): TGCGCCAGCAGCCCAGACAGGTCAACTAATGAAAAACTGTTTTTT. The whole variable domain, filled in from reference TRBV5-1 and TRBJ1-4, reads KAGVTQTPRYLIKTRGQQVTLSCSPISGHRSVSWYQQTPGQGLQFLFEYFSETQRNKGNFPGRFSGRQFSNSRSEMNVSTLELGDSALYLCASSPDRSTNEKLFFGSGTQLSVL.

The CDR3 nucleotides read TGTGCCAGCAGCGCATCGTCAGGGACAGGTGGTATAGAGACCCAGTACTTC. It codes for CASSASSGTGGIETQYF. The chain has TRBV9 and TRBJ2-5; 8 bases agree with TRBD1. Unmatched junction bases numbered 14, after V lost 3 bases and J lost 4 bases. Germline CDR1 SGDLS, CDR2 YYNGEE. This CDR3 comprises 17 residues.

The chain couples TRBV5-1 to TRBJ1-2; 10 bases are a match to TRBD1. This CDR3 has 15 residues. Germline loops: CDR1 SGHRS, CDR2 YFSETQ. The V and J ends lost 9 bases and 0 bases, in that order; junction bases with no gene match: 8. In DNA form, the CDR3 reads TGCGCCACCAAGACAGGGGGCGACTCTAACTATGGCTACACCTTC. Protein sequence: CATKTGGDSNYGYTF.

This clonotype was seen at least ten times. This chain connects TRBV7-2 to TRBJ2-1, with D perhaps matching TRBD2 (6 bases). The CDR3 runs 14 residues. Per germline, CDR1 SGHTA and CDR2 FQGNSA. Trimming cost V 5 bases and J 10 bases, with 18 bases left between them. The CDR3 loop is CASSPWGVQWEQFF. Written as DNA, the CDR3 is TGTGCCAGCAGCCCCTGGGGGGTTCAGTGGGAGCAGTTCTTC.

There are a few counts of this clonotype. The chain joins TRBV4-3 to TRBJ2-7; 10 bases fit TRBD1. Germline CDR1 is LGHNA and CDR2 is YSLEER. V trimming: 4 bases; J trimming: 4 bases; junction bases outside the gene matches: 7. The CDR3 has 15 residues. The CDR3 nucleotides read TGCGCCAGCAGCCGGAGACAGGGGGCTCCGTACGAGCAGTACTTC. Its protein is CASSRRQGAPYEQYF.

The rearrangement uses TRBV20-1 and TRBJ1-1, with 7 nucleotides matching TRBD1. Germline CDR1 is DFQATT and CDR2 is SNEGSKA (reference sequence). V dropped 3 bases and J dropped 4; count of bases not matched to a gene: 8. This CDR3 spans 14 amino acids. The CDR3 spells CSARWTGTGTEAFF. The CDR3 nucleotides read TGCAGTGCTAGGTGGACAGGAACGGGCACTGAAGCTTTCTTT.

The CDR3 bases are TGTGCCAGTAGTCTTACTCCTGCAACTAATGAAAAACTGTTTTTT. Protein: CASSLTPATNEKLFF. The chain links TRBV19 to TRBJ1-4; D is unresolved. Germline V gives CDR1 LNHDA, CDR2 SQIVND (reference sequence). V was trimmed by 5 bases and J by 0 bases, leaving 10 bases between them. CDR3 length equals 15 residues. The full variable domain, rest sourced from reference TRBV19 and TRBJ1-4, is DGGITQSPKYLFRKEGQNVTLSCEQNLNHDAMYWYRQDPGQGLRLIYYSQIVNDFQKGDIAEGYSVSREKKESFPLTVTSAQKNPTAFYLCASSLTPATNEKLFFGSGTQLSVL.

The gene calls are TRBV19 and TRBJ2-2; 12 bases agree with TRBD2. Germline V gene lookup returns CDR1 LNHDA and CDR2 SQIVND (reference sequence). V was pared by 7 bases and J by 7 bases, with 10 bases of the junction left unmatched. The CDR3 length is 16 residues. CDR3 nucleotides: TGTGCCAGTATACCGACTAGCGGGGGATCTAGCGGGGAGCTGTTTTTT. Its translation is CASIPTSGGSSGELFF.

The chain carries TRBV7-2 and TRBJ1-1; D is unclear. This CDR3 has 14 residues. In germline, CDR1 is SGHTA, CDR2 FQGNSA. V gave up 5 bases and J gave up 5 bases, with 15 bases separating them. CDR3 nucleotide sequence: TGTGCCAGCAGCGTATCGGCCCTGGGGACTGAAGCTTTCTTT. Translated, it gives CASSVSALGTEAFF. The variable domain in full, with the rest retrieved from reference TRBV7-2 and TRBJ1-1, is GAGVSQSPSNKVTEKGKDVELRCDPISGHTALYWYRQSLGQGLEFLIYFQGNSAPDKSGLPSDRFSAERTGGSVSTLTIQRTQQEDSAVYLCASSVSALGTEAFFGQGTRLTVV.

The chain joins TRBV4-1 to TRBJ2-7; 12 bases align to TRBD2. J lost 0 bases, V lost 4 bases, and 7 bases had no gene match. The CDR3 length is 17 residues. Germline CDR1 MGHRA, CDR2 YSYEKL. The CDR3 is CASSLTSGGESSYEQYF. CDR3 in DNA: TGCGCCAGCAGCCTGACTAGCGGGGGAGAAAGCTCCTACGAGCAGTACTTC.

A word on this clonotype: A much bigger clone sits one base away, suggesting this may be a read error. The V and J genes are TRBV6-6 and TRBJ2-1; 8 nucleotides align to TRBD1. Per germline, CDR1 MNHNY and CDR2 SVGAGI (reference sequence). CDR3 length: 12 residues. CDR3: CANSDRGHEQFF. The CDR3 coding sequence is TGTGCCAACAGTGACAGGGGCCATGAGCAGTTCTTC.

This chain connects TRBV9 to TRBJ1-2, with 7 bases matching TRBD1. The length of the CDR3 is 14 residues. Trimming at V came to 2 bases and at J to 3 bases, leaving 4 bases not matched to a gene. CDR1 is SGDLS, CDR2 YYNGEE, per germline. CDR3 loop: CASSVTGYHYGYTF. Written as DNA, the CDR3 is TGTGCCAGCAGCGTGACAGGGTATCACTATGGCTACACCTTC.

V and J are TRBV13 and TRBJ2-3; the match to TRBD1 covers 7 bases. V shed 5 bases, J shed 3 bases, and the junction held 8 bases outside the gene matches. The CDR3 runs 15 residues. The germline CDR1 and CDR2 sequences are PRHDT and FYEKMQ (reference sequence). The CDR3 nucleotides are TGTGCCAGCAGCAACCGGGACAGACCTACAGATACGCAGTATTTT. Protein: CASSNRDRPTDTQYF.

This clonotype was found a few times. V is TRBV9 and J is TRBJ2-5, with 12 bases matching TRBD1. The length of the CDR3 is 17 residues. J was trimmed by 9 bases and V by 0 bases; bases with no gene match: 12. Per the germline V gene, CDR1 is SGDLS and CDR2 is YYNGEE. CDR3 bases: TGTGCCAGCAGCGTAGCTTCCGGGACAGGGGGCCCCGTCGCCCAGTACTTC. Translation gives CASSVASGTGGPVAQYF. Looking up the rest from reference TRBV9 and TRBJ2-5 gives the full variable domain: DSGVTQTPKHLITATGQRVTLRCSPRSGDLSVYWYQQSLDQGLQFLIQYYNGEERAKGNILERFSAQQFPDLHSELNLSSLELGDSALYFCASSVASGTGGPVAQYFGPGTRLLVL.

This clonotype was found many times. V gene TRBV12-3 or TRBV12-4 combines with J gene TRBJ1-2; D perhaps matches TRBD1 (5 bases). Between the trimmed V and J ends, which lost 7 bases and 4 bases, there was a span of 10 bases. The CDR3 length is 12 residues. The CDR3 loop is CASTPGGYGYTF. CDR3 in DNA: TGTGCCAGCACCCCGGGGGGCTATGGCTACACCTTC.

The chain couples TRBV7-9 to TRBJ2-7; the D is unclear. The germline V and J ends were trimmed by 8 bases and 1 base, with 9 bases remaining between them. Germline loops: CDR1 SEHNR, CDR2 FQNEAQ (reference sequence). CDR3 size: 12 residues. The CDR3 nucleotides read TGTGCCAGCGGAGCAGATTCCTACGAGCAGTACTTC. It yields the protein CASGADSYEQYF.